A selection of T cell receptor beta chains follows, all from one sample in a study of regulatory T cells in long-lasting Graves disease. TCRdb called the multiplex PCR reads again in MiXCR, with one record for every CDR3 protein. The sample lists around 400,000 distinct CDR3 sequences; 10% to 15% were seen once. This sample also belongs to another study, concerning T cells in Graves' hyperthyroidism and ophthalmopathy.

The material sequenced was peripheral blood mononuclear cells (PBMCs), taken at new diagnosis, from a patient treated with antithyroid drugs. The receptors shown here come from a woman aged 18-30 years with Graves disease. The conserved cysteine and the conserved F or W are not part of the CDR3 here. The D gene is left open where the match is weak.

J gene: TRBJ2-1
D gene: .
V gene: TRBV6-1
CDR3 protein: ASSQGYSNEQF

J gene: TRBJ1-2
D gene: .
V gene: TRBV11-2
CDR3 protein: ASSLGEGQPYGYT

J gene: TRBJ1-1
D gene: .
V gene: TRBV12-3/TRBV12-4
CDR3 protein: ASSPPGGTEAF

J gene: TRBJ1-1
D gene: .
V gene: TRBV7-2
CDR3 protein: ASTVGRNTEAF

J gene: TRBJ2-1
D gene: TRBD2
V gene: TRBV5-1
CDR3 protein: ASSLLAGDPYNEQF

J gene: TRBJ1-3
D gene: .
V gene: TRBV6-1
CDR3 protein: ASSVTGYGNTIY

J gene: TRBJ1-1
D gene: .
V gene: TRBV7-6
CDR3 protein: ASSRLGLDF

J gene: TRBJ2-1
D gene: .
V gene: TRBV28
CDR3 protein: ASSLGGSNEQF

J gene: TRBJ2-4
D gene: TRBD2
V gene: TRBV6-2/TRBV6-3
CDR3 protein: ASSYRVGGLPKENIQY

J gene: TRBJ2-2
D gene: TRBD2
V gene: TRBV11-2
CDR3 protein: ASRSIVGLAVHTGELF

J gene: TRBJ1-2
D gene: .
V gene: TRBV12-5
CDR3 protein: ASGLPCGTTVRYGYT

J gene: TRBJ1-1
D gene: .
V gene: TRBV10-3
CDR3 protein: AIRTANTEAF

J gene: TRBJ1-1
D gene: .
V gene: TRBV18
CDR3 protein: ASSPSRGGTEAF

J gene: TRBJ2-4
D gene: .
V gene: TRBV6-5
CDR3 protein: ASSYSYGTAKNIQY

J gene: TRBJ1-1
D gene: .
V gene: TRBV10-3
CDR3 protein: AIRRTENTEAF

J gene: TRBJ2-4
D gene: TRBD2
V gene: TRBV20-1
CDR3 protein: SAPGLAGRAKNIQY

J gene: TRBJ1-1
D gene: TRBD1
V gene: TRBV4-3
CDR3 protein: ASSPTGTGTTEAF

J gene: TRBJ2-5
D gene: .
V gene: TRBV27
CDR3 protein: ASSRQDAGTQY

J gene: TRBJ2-1
D gene: .
V gene: TRBV7-9
CDR3 protein: ASSLAAGEQF

J gene: TRBJ2-3
D gene: TRBD2
V gene: TRBV12-5
CDR3 protein: ASALTSPRSTDTQY

J gene: TRBJ1-2
D gene: .
V gene: TRBV29-1
CDR3 protein: SVLPGVYGYT

J gene: TRBJ2-1
D gene: .
V gene: TRBV29-1
CDR3 protein: SVEDQKVEQF

J gene: TRBJ2-1
D gene: .
V gene: TRBV20-1
CDR3 protein: SARAPLLNEQF

J gene: TRBJ2-1
D gene: TRBD2
V gene: TRBV11-2
CDR3 protein: ASSSGLAGGRDEQF

J gene: TRBJ2-7
D gene: .
V gene: TRBV6-2/TRBV6-3
CDR3 protein: ASSPGGDDEQY

J gene: TRBJ2-2
D gene: TRBD2
V gene: TRBV28
CDR3 protein: ASSPNPGREYTGELF

J gene: TRBJ2-3
D gene: .
V gene: TRBV20-1
CDR3 protein: SARDGRATDTQY

J gene: TRBJ2-7
D gene: TRBD2
V gene: TRBV4-3
CDR3 protein: ASSQGTSGSSYEQY

J gene: TRBJ1-6
D gene: .
V gene: TRBV19
CDR3 protein: ASSIAPLNSPLH

J gene: TRBJ1-2
D gene: TRBD1
V gene: TRBV20-1
CDR3 protein: SARDRRVRGQGFYGYT

J gene: TRBJ2-1
D gene: TRBD2
V gene: TRBV19
CDR3 protein: ASTSGSANEQF

J gene: TRBJ2-7
D gene: .
V gene: TRBV28
CDR3 protein: ASSPHGFRGYEQY

J gene: TRBJ2-1
D gene: .
V gene: TRBV24-1
CDR3 protein: ATSPRGVDVSYNEQF

J gene: TRBJ2-7
D gene: TRBD2
V gene: TRBV27
CDR3 protein: ASWGLAGAYEQY